This T cell receptor beta chain originates from a study of blood T cell repertoires in COVID-19. About the research overall: Spain, Italy and the United States supplied samples that represented acute and convalescent COVID-19. In each case, the material was cDNA or gDNA derived from T cells, B-cell-depleted T cells, or PBMCs.

The authors' processing: Reference gene primer amplification gave nucleated cell count estimates. Generated by immunoSEQ multiplex PCR, the TCRdb table keeps only in-frame clones and is missing some. The V and J calls and clone size come from that table; D and trimming were worked out from the DNA. This table has some 87,000 clones, approximately 81% appearing once. Trimming stripped 2 bases from V and 0 bases from J, with 9 bases between. The CDR3 length is 15 residues. CDR1 SGHTA and CDR2 FQGNSA come from the germline V gene. Sample: peripheral blood. The chain is built from TRBV7-2 and TRBJ2-3; D is unresolved. This sequence was found in an elderly man with active or convalescent COVID-19. The CDR3 sequence: CASSLSKSSTDTQYF. DNA for the CDR3: TGTGCCAGCAGCTTAAGCAAATCCAGCACAGATACGCAGTATTTT.